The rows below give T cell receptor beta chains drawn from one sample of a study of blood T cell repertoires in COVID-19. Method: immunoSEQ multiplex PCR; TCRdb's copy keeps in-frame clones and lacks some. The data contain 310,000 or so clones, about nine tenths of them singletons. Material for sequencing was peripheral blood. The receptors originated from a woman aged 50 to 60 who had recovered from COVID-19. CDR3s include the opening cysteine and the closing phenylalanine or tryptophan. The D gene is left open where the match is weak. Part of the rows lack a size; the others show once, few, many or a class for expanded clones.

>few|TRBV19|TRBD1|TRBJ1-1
TGTGCCAGTAGTGTCCGGGACAGGTTTGAAGCTTTCTTT
CASSVRDRFEAFF
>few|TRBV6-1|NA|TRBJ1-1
TGTGCCAGCAGTGAAGTCGGGGTTGGAGCTTTCTTT
CASSEVGVGAFF
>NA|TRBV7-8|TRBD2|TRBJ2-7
TGTGCCAGCAGCGCCCGTGGTAGCGGGGGTTACGAGCAGTACTTC
CASSARGSGGYEQYF
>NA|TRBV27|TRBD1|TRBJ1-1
TGTGCCAGCAGTTTACGAAGGGGGCTTGGAGGGGACACTGAAGCTTTCTTT
CASSLRRGLGGDTEAFF
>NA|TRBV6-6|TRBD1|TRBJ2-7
TGTGCCAGCAGTTATGCGACAGGGGGGGTTTCGGAGCAGTACTTC
CASSYATGGVSEQYF
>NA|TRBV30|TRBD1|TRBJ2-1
TGTGCCTGGAGGAAAGATTATCAGGGGGCGGGTGAGCAGTTCTTC
CAWRKDYQGAGEQFF
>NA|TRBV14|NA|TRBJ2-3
TGTGCCAGCAGCCAGGGGACTGGCTCTAGCACAGATACGCAGTATTTT
CASSQGTGSSTDTQYF
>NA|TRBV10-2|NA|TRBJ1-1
TGCGCCAGCGGACACCCGGGAGAAAACACTGAAGCTTTCTTT
CASGHPGENTEAFF
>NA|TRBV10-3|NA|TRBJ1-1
TGTGCCATCAGAGCCAGGGATTGGGCTGAAGCTTTCTTT
CAIRARDWAEAFF
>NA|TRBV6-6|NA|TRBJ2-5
TGTGCCAGCAGTTACTCAGGGGGTGTGGAGACCCAGTACTTC
CASSYSGGVETQYF
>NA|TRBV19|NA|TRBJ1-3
TGTGCCAGTAAAACGGGAGGATCTGGAAACACCATATATTTT
CASKTGGSGNTIYF